Shown below are 30 T cell receptor beta chains from a single sample sequenced in a study of blood T cell repertoires in COVID-19. Profiled with immunoSEQ multiplex PCR; TCRdb holds only in-frame clones, not every one. There are 380,000 or so clones in the sample; roughly 90% occur only once, and roughly 1.2% lies in the top ten. The sample comprised peripheral blood. The receptors shown here come from a man in his forties with acute or convalescent COVID-19.

In regard to this clone: At one boundary the junction diverges from the germline segment, which might be a read error. This chain links TRBV7-7 with TRBJ2-1, with 8 bases aligning to TRBD2. The CDR3 contains 14 residues. Germline values: CDR1 SSHAT, CDR2 FNYEAQ (reference sequence). The chain's CDR3 is CASSLSGNYNEQFF. Here the CDR3 DNA reads TGTGCTAGCAGCCTTAGCGGGAATTACAATGAGCAGTTCTTC.

The chain combines TRBV18 with TRBJ2-1, with D tentatively TRBD1 (6 bases). Germline V gene lookup returns CDR1 KGHSH and CDR2 LQKENI. The V end lost 3 bases, the J end lost 9 bases, and 9 bases lay between the germline ends. The CDR3 is made up of 12 amino acids. The CDR3, as DNA: TGTGCCAGCTCACCTGGGACAACTGAGCAGTTCTTC. Protein sequence: CASSPGTTEQFF.

This chain links TRBV3-1 (or the pseudogene TRBV3-2) with TRBJ2-5; D may be TRBD2 (5 bases). The CDR3 has 12 residues. The germline V and J ends were trimmed by 5 bases and 4 bases, with 8 bases remaining between them. Germline values: CDR1 LGHDT, CDR2 YNNKEL (reference sequence). The CDR3 bases are TGTGCCAGCAGCTTAGCGATAGAGACCCAGTACTTC. Its protein product is CASSLAIETQYF.

The chain recombines TRBV7-9 with TRBJ2-3, with 13 bases fitting TRBD2. The germline gives CDR1 SEHNR, CDR2 FQNEAQ (reference sequence). V was clipped by 6 bases and J by 4 bases; unmatched bases: 7. The CDR3 extends over 16 amino acids. This CDR3 reads CASSSTSGGFADTQYF. The CDR3 nucleotides read TGTGCCAGCAGTTCGACTAGCGGGGGGTTTGCAGATACGCAGTATTTT. Looking up the rest from reference TRBV7-9 and TRBJ2-3 gives the full variable domain: DTGVSQNPRHKITKRGQNVTFRCDPISEHNRLYWYRQTLGQGPEFLTYFQNEAQLEKSRLLSDRFSAERPKGSFSTLEIQRTEQGDSAMYLCASSSTSGGFADTQYFGPGTRLTVL.

The chain joins TRBV7-9 to TRBJ2-7; no definite D call. The CDR3 extends over 13 amino acids. CDR1 and CDR2 (germline): SEHNR, FQNEAQ (reference sequence). V shed 1 base and J shed 1 base, with 5 bases lying between them. The CDR3 DNA sequence: TGTGCCAGCAGCTTAGGGCTGTCCTACGAGCAGTACTTC. It is translated as CASSLGLSYEQYF.

The chain recombines TRBV5-1 with TRBJ1-3; D is possibly TRBD1 (5 bases). The CDR3 covers 16 residues. Trimming removed 0 bases at V and 1 base at J, with 11 bases between. Germline CDR1 is SGHRS and CDR2 is YFSETQ. This CDR3 is CASSLDPGTSGNTIYF. In DNA, the CDR3 is TGCGCCAGCAGCTTGGACCCAGGGACTTCTGGAAACACCATATATTTT.

The gene calls are TRBV28 and TRBJ2-2, with 12 nucleotides matching TRBD2. The germline V gene has CDR1 MDHEN and CDR2 SYDVKM. The trim removed 7 bases at V and 5 bases at J, leaving 11 bases unmatched. The CDR3 spans 17 residues. DNA for the CDR3: TGTGCCAGCAATTACCCTAGCGGGGGGGCAGGTACCGGGGAGCTGTTTTTT. It yields the protein CASNYPSGGAGTGELFF.

This clone was detected only once. The chain joins TRBV24-1 to TRBJ2-3; D is possibly TRBD1 (6 bases). This CDR3 region has 19 residues. The germline V gene has CDR1 KGHDR and CDR2 SFDVKD. The V end lost 3 bases, the J end lost 4 bases, and 25 bases lay between the germline ends. CDR3 DNA sequence: TGTGCCACCAGTGATGGACAGCGAACGAGCCCTTTAACCTCAGATACGCAGTATTTT. Translation: CATSDGQRTSPLTSDTQYF.

On this clone: The sample has other DNA sequences that encode this CDR3 too. This chain uses TRBV2 with TRBJ1-6; D possibly corresponds to TRBD1 (6 bases). The CDR3 is made up of 13 amino acids. Germline loops: CDR1 SNHLY, CDR2 FYNNEI. Trimming removed 4 bases from V and 5 bases from J, with 6 bases in between. The CDR3 here is CASSGQDNSPLHF. As DNA, the CDR3 is TGTGCCAGCAGTGGACAGGATAATTCACCCCTCCACTTT.

The CDR3 reads CASSLSGGDTEAFF. The DNA for the CDR3 is TGTGCCAGCAGCTTATCCGGGGGGGACACTGAAGCTTTCTTT. The chain combines TRBV7-3 with TRBJ1-1; perhaps TRBD1 as D (5 bases). The V and J ends lost 2 bases and 3 bases respectively, with 10 bases between them. CDR3 size: 14 residues. The germline CDR1 and CDR2 sequences are SGHTA and FQGTGA.

J is TRBJ2-4 and V is TRBV30, with 7 nucleotides matching TRBD2. This CDR3 has 16 residues. Per the germline V gene, CDR1 is GTSNPN and CDR2 is SVGIG (reference sequence). Unmatched junction bases numbered 19, after V lost 6 bases and J lost 8 bases. CDR3 loop: CACALGNWGGRDIQYF. DNA for the CDR3: TGTGCCTGTGCCCTCGGTAATTGGGGAGGGAGAGACATTCAGTACTTC.

The chain is built from TRBV28 and TRBJ2-7; 7 nucleotides agree with TRBD1. The CDR3 has 16 amino acids. In germline, CDR1 is MDHEN, CDR2 SYDVKM. V trimming: 5 bases; J trimming: 0 bases; junction bases outside the gene matches: 10. The CDR3 protein is CASSPGTASFSYEQYF. DNA of the CDR3: TGTGCCAGCAGTCCAGGGACAGCTTCTTTCTCCTACGAGCAGTACTTC. Drawing the rest from reference TRBV28 and TRBJ2-7, the complete variable domain is DVKVTQSSRYLVKRTGEKVFLECVQDMDHENMFWYRQDPGLGLRLIYFSYDVKMKEKGDIPEGYSVSREKKERFSLILESASTNQTSMYLCASSPGTASFSYEQYFGPGTRLTVT.

With regard to this clone: One end of the junction is discordant with germline, which a read error may explain. The chain joins TRBV28 to TRBJ1-2; TRBD1 aligns across 10 bases. CDR1 MDHEN and CDR2 SYDVKM come from the germline V gene. The CDR3 consists of 16 residues. CDR3 in amino acids: CASRLSGTGARYGYTF. The CDR3 DNA reads as TGTGCCAGCAGGTTATCCGGGACAGGGGCTCGCTATGGCTACACCTTC.

The chain recombines TRBV7-6 with TRBJ2-7; the match to TRBD1 covers 7 bases. The V gene's germline CDR1 is SGHVS and CDR2 FNYEAQ. Trimming at V came to 1 base and at J to 0 bases, leaving 3 bases not matched to a gene. This CDR3 contains 15 residues. CDR3 sequence: CASSLEGGSSYEQYF. As DNA, the CDR3 is TGTGCCAGCAGCTTAGAAGGGGGCAGCTCCTACGAGCAGTACTTC.

The gene calls are TRBV2 and TRBJ1-2; 7 bases align to TRBD1. V was pared by 7 bases and J by 2 bases, with 7 bases of the junction left unmatched. CDR1 is SNHLY, CDR2 FYNNEI, per germline. The CDR3 runs to 14 residues. The CDR3 loop is CASTEQGRNYGYTF. The CDR3 DNA reads as TGTGCCAGCACCGAACAGGGGAGGAACTATGGCTACACCTTC.

On this clone itself: The sample carries other DNA sequences with the same CDR3. The V gene is TRBV5-1, the J gene TRBJ1-5, with 7 bases matching TRBD1. J was trimmed by 5 bases and V by 1 base; bases with no gene match: 6. The CDR3 covers 15 residues. From germline, CDR1 is SGHRS and CDR2 YFSETQ. The DNA for the CDR3 is TGCGCCAGCAGCTTGACAGGGGTAGGGGATCAGCCCCAGCATTTT. It specifies CASSLTGVGDQPQHF.

J is TRBJ2-3 and V is TRBV11-2, with D possibly matching TRBD1 (6 bases). The CDR3 has 13 amino acids. Germline V gene lookup returns CDR1 SGHAT and CDR2 FQNNGV. The germline V and J ends were trimmed by 4 bases and 6 bases, with 11 bases remaining between them. CDR3 nucleotides: TGTGCCAGCAGCTCAACAGGGCACGATACGCAGTATTTT. This gives the protein CASSSTGHDTQYF.

This sequence joins TRBV4-1 and TRBJ2-5, with 16 bases that match TRBD2. The germline gives CDR1 MGHRA, CDR2 YSYEKL. The CDR3 is made up of 16 amino acids. V was pared by 6 bases and J by 5 bases, with 6 bases of the junction left unmatched. The CDR3 region is CASRGLAGGEGETQYF. The CDR3 nucleotides read TGCGCCAGCAGGGGACTAGCGGGAGGGGAGGGGGAGACCCAGTACTTC.

Comment on this clone: At the DNA level, this CDR3 is encoded by other sequences in the same sample as well. This chain links TRBV18 with TRBJ1-3, with a weak D call TRBD1 (6 bases). This CDR3 is built from 14 residues. CDR1 and CDR2 from the germline V gene are KGHSH and LQKENI. V gave up 2 bases and J gave up 1 base, with 6 bases separating them. This chain's CDR3 is CASSPTGSGNTIYF. As DNA, the CDR3 is TGTGCCAGCTCACCAACAGGGTCTGGAAACACCATATATTTT. The variable domain in full, with the rest retrieved from reference TRBV18 and TRBJ1-3, is NAGVMQNPRHLVRRRGQEARLRCSPMKGHSHVYWYRQLPEEGLKFMVYLQKENIIDESGMPKERFSAEFPKEGPSILRIQQVVRGDSAAYFCASSPTGSGNTIYFGEGSWLTVV.

J is TRBJ1-1 and V is TRBV2; no clear D. The CDR3 consists of 13 residues. Germline loops: CDR1 SNHLY, CDR2 FYNNEI. Trimming pared 11 bases from V and 0 bases from J, leaving 13 bases between. CDR3 region: CACQQKMNTEAFF. The CDR3, as DNA: TGTGCCTGTCAACAGAAAATGAACACTGAAGCTTTCTTT.

The chain joins TRBV19 to TRBJ2-7, with 8 bases matching TRBD2. V shed 2 bases, J shed 6 bases, and the junction held 3 bases outside the gene matches. This CDR3 contains 13 residues. Germline-derived CDR1 and CDR2 are LNHDA and SQIVND (reference sequence). The CDR3 loop reads CASSIRGGSEQYF. For the CDR3, the DNA is TGTGCCAGTAGTATACGGGGGGGCTCCGAGCAGTACTTC.

The chain combines TRBV7-3 with TRBJ2-1, with a possible D match to TRBD1 (5 bases). Trimming pared 5 bases from V and 5 bases from J, leaving 13 bases between. CDR3 size: 14 residues. Germline CDR1 reads SGHTA; CDR2 reads FQGTGA. The CDR3 DNA follows: TGTGCCAGCAGCCGTGGGGCAGGAGACAATGAGCAGTTCTTC. Translating gives CASSRGAGDNEQFF.

The rearrangement uses TRBV4-2 and TRBJ1-1; D is unresolved. Trimming left V 0 bases short and J 1 base short, with 18 bases between. The CDR3 has 18 amino acids. The germline CDR1 and CDR2 sequences are LGHNA and YNFKEQ. As DNA, the CDR3 is TGTGCCAGCAGCCAAGAAATTAACGGGTTAAGAACGAACACTGAAGCTTTCTTT. This sequence encodes CASSQEINGLRTNTEAFF.

The chain employs TRBV27 and TRBJ2-5; the D is unclear. CDR3 length equals 13 residues. V dropped 5 bases and J dropped 2 bases, with 9 bases sitting between them. Germline CDR1 MNHEY, CDR2 SMNVEV (reference sequence). CDR3 sequence (DNA): TGTGCCAGCAGTCTAACGATTCAAGAGACCCAGTACTTC. Protein: CASSLTIQETQYF.

This sequence joins TRBV5-1 and TRBJ1-1, with 7 positions matching TRBD1. The CDR3 has 14 residues. V lost 0 bases and J lost 8; bases outside the gene matches: 7. Germline CDR1 reads SGHRS; CDR2 reads YFSETQ. The CDR3 coding sequence is TGCGCCAGCAGCTTGGCCGACAGGGTCGGAGAAGCTTTCTTT. Its protein is CASSLADRVGEAFF.

For this clone: At one end, the junction sequence differs from germline, possibly due to a read error. The chain joins TRBV30 to TRBJ2-4, with D hard to call. CDR3 size: 15 residues. CDR1 is GTSNPN, CDR2 SVGIG, per germline (reference sequence). Here the CDR3 reads CAWSVRLVFKSIQYF. DNA of the CDR3: TGTGCCTGGAGTGTTCGGCTAGTCTTTAAAAGCATTCAGTACTTC.

This chain joins TRBV6-6 and TRBJ2-1; maybe TRBD2 (6 bases). The germline V gene encodes CDR1 MNHNY and CDR2 SVGAGI (reference sequence). The CDR3 loop spans 15 amino acids. The ends were cut back, 2 bases at V and 4 bases at J, with 12 bases in the middle. The CDR3 nucleotides are TGTGCCAGCAGTTACGCTTGGGGGAGGTACAATGAGCAGTTCTTC. It yields the protein CASSYAWGRYNEQFF.

This clone occurred once. This chain connects TRBV19 to TRBJ2-2; D uncertain. Germline assignment: CDR1 LNHDA and CDR2 SQIVND (reference sequence). V was clipped by 6 bases and J by 0 bases, with 11 bases between them. The length of the CDR3 is 15 residues. This CDR3 reads CASRSPGSNTGELFF. The CDR3 region has the DNA TGTGCCAGTAGATCCCCCGGTTCGAACACCGGGGAGCTGTTTTTT.

The chain has TRBV5-1 and TRBJ2-5; tentatively, D is TRBD2 (6 bases). V lost 1 base and J lost 1, with 17 bases in between. CDR1 is SGHRS and CDR2 is YFSETQ in the germline V gene. CDR3 length equals 17 residues. CDR3 residues: CASSLSPGTRGQETQYF. The CDR3 nucleotides read TGCGCCAGCAGCTTGAGTCCGGGGACTCGGGGCCAAGAGACCCAGTACTTC.

The chain has TRBV18 and TRBJ2-1, with 11 bases that match TRBD2. J lost 9 bases, V lost 6 bases, and 13 bases had no gene match. This CDR3 contains 16 residues. CDR1 and CDR2 (germline): KGHSH, LQKENI. This CDR3 is CASSPPTSGVTIEQFF. In DNA, the CDR3 is TGTGCCAGCTCTCCCCCGACTAGCGGGGTTACGATTGAGCAGTTCTTC.